Each of the 26 T cell receptor beta chains below was sequenced from the same sample in a study of control samples from healthy donors and cancer patients. The protocol was immunoSEQ multiplex PCR, while the TCRdb copy is restricted to in-frame clones and leaves out a portion. Of some 140,000 clones in the sample, roughly 94% were seen once. Sequencing was done on a sample of blood. The receptors stem from a man between 40 and 49 years old in good health.

The chain is built from TRBV2 and TRBJ1-5; D possibly corresponds to TRBD1 (5 bases). CDR1 and CDR2 (germline): SNHLY, FYNNEI. The CDR3 runs 14 residues. Trimming took 4 bases from V and 7 from J, leaving 14 bases between them. CDR3 bases: TGTGCCAGCAGTGTCCAGGGACTGGGACAGCCCCAGCATTTT. As protein: CASSVQGLGQPQHF.

V gene TRBV19 combines with J gene TRBJ2-7; unclear D gene. The CDR3 has 13 amino acids. V was pared by 5 bases and J by 3 bases, with 11 bases between. Germline V gene data show CDR1 as LNHDA and CDR2 as SQIVND (reference sequence). The CDR3 DNA reads as TGTGCCAGTAGTCCTCCGCCCTTCTACGAGCAGTACTTC. Amino acid sequence: CASSPPPFYEQYF.

V usage is TRBV19 and J usage is TRBJ1-2, with D tentatively TRBD1 (5 bases). Germline CDR1 is LNHDA and CDR2 is SQIVND (reference sequence). This CDR3 has 14 residues. The V end lost 3 bases, the J end lost 0 bases, and 8 bases lay between the germline ends. The CDR3 spells CASSIEQANYGYTF. For the CDR3, the DNA is TGTGCCAGTAGTATTGAACAGGCTAACTATGGCTACACCTTC.

The chain uses TRBV27 and TRBJ2-5, with D uncertain. In germline, CDR1 is MNHEY, CDR2 SMNVEV (reference sequence). The length of the CDR3 is 13 residues. Deletions cut 5 bases from V and 1 base from J, with 8 bases between. The CDR3 region is CASSRRVQETQYF. For the CDR3, the DNA is TGTGCCAGCAGTCGCCGGGTCCAAGAGACCCAGTACTTC.

The genes are TRBV30 and TRBJ1-6; 8 bases are a match to TRBD1. Looked up from germline, CDR1 is GTSNPN and CDR2 is SVGIG (reference sequence). The CDR3 has 14 residues. The J segment lost 7 bases and the V segment lost 0 bases, leaving 2 bases of the junction unmatched. The CDR3 DNA is TGTGCCTGGAGTGTGGGGACAGGAAATTCACCCCTCCACTTT. Encoded protein: CAWSVGTGNSPLHF.

The chain uses TRBV18 and TRBJ1-1; D gene ambiguous. The V gene's germline CDR1 is KGHSH and CDR2 LQKENI. The CDR3 is 13 residues long. Trimming took 5 bases from V and 4 from J, leaving 11 bases between them. CDR3 DNA: TGTGCCAGCTCAGGGAGTGGAAGCACTGAAGCTTTCTTT. Protein: CASSGSGSTEAFF.

The chain uses TRBV24-1 and TRBJ2-7, with D possibly TRBD1 on 6 matching bases. The germline V gene has CDR1 KGHDR and CDR2 SFDVKD. The V and J ends lost 3 bases and 9 bases respectively, with 11 bases between them. The CDR3 totals 12 residues. CDR3 in amino acids: CATSDGGAAQYF. The CDR3 region has the DNA TGTGCCACCAGTGATGGGGGCGCGGCGCAGTACTTC.

The chain combines TRBV7-9 with TRBJ2-3, with 8 nucleotides matching TRBD1. The CDR3 runs to 15 residues. The junction had 9 bases not matched to a gene; V was cut back by 4 bases and J by 6 bases. Germline loops: CDR1 SEHNR, CDR2 FQNEAQ (reference sequence). The chain's CDR3 is CASSSTDRVIDTQYF. The CDR3 DNA is TGTGCCAGCAGCTCCACGGACAGGGTAATCGATACGCAGTATTTT.

The gene calls are TRBV5-1 and TRBJ1-1, with D perhaps TRBD1 (5 bases). Germline CDR1 reads SGHRS; CDR2 reads YFSETQ. This CDR3 region has 15 residues. Trimming took off 0 bases at V and 1 base at J, with 10 bases between the two ends. CDR3 sequence: CASSLAPGTNTEAFF. The CDR3 DNA is TGCGCCAGCAGCTTGGCCCCCGGGACGAACACTGAAGCTTTCTTT. Drawing the rest from reference TRBV5-1 and TRBJ1-1, the complete variable domain is KAGVTQTPRYLIKTRGQQVTLSCSPISGHRSVSWYQQTPGQGLQFLFEYFSETQRNKGNFPGRFSGRQFSNSRSEMNVSTLELGDSALYLCASSLAPGTNTEAFFGQGTRLTVV.

This rearrangement joins TRBV4-1 to TRBJ2-2; TRBD1 might be the D (6 bases). V lost 5 bases, J lost 6 bases, and 13 bases lay in between. Germline V CDR1 and CDR2: MGHRA, YSYEKL. The CDR3 extends over 14 amino acids. The CDR3 protein is CASSNHRDPGELFF. As DNA, the CDR3 is TGCGCCAGCAGCAATCACAGGGACCCCGGGGAGCTGTTTTTT.

The V gene is TRBV9, the J gene TRBJ2-7; the match to TRBD2 covers 10 bases. The germline gives CDR1 SGDLS, CDR2 YYNGEE. With V trimmed by 2 bases and J by 0 bases, 8 bases remained unmatched. This CDR3 has 17 residues. The CDR3 sequence is CASSVGSGGPPSYEQYF. CDR3 DNA sequence: TGTGCCAGCAGCGTCGGTAGCGGGGGGCCCCCCTCCTACGAGCAGTACTTC.

The CDR3 sequence is CASSWGTGGYQPQHF. CDR3 sequence (DNA): TGTGCCAGCAGTTGGGGGACAGGAGGCTATCAGCCCCAGCATTTT. The genes are TRBV28 and TRBJ1-5; TRBD1 matches 8 bases. The CDR3 is made up of 15 amino acids. Trimming cost V 4 bases and J 5 bases; bases outside gene matches: 7. Per the germline V gene, CDR1 is MDHEN and CDR2 is SYDVKM.

This chain links TRBV15 with TRBJ1-1, with a possible D match to TRBD1 (5 bases). CDR1 and CDR2 from the germline V gene are LNHNV and YYDKDF (reference sequence). V lost 0 bases to trimming and J lost 6 bases, with 17 bases between them. This CDR3 has 16 amino acids. The CDR3 region has the DNA TGTGCCACCAGCAGAGATGACGGGGGGGAGGAGGCTGAAGCTTTCTTT. It specifies CATSRDDGGEEAEAFF.

The chain joins TRBV19 to TRBJ1-6; D remains unclear. Germline V CDR1 and CDR2: LNHDA, SQIVND (reference sequence). This CDR3 is built from 13 residues. With 5 bases removed from V and 7 bases from J, the gap between germline ends came to 9 bases. The chain's CDR3 is CASSWDGNSPLHF. The DNA of the CDR3 is TGTGCCAGTAGTTGGGATGGGAATTCACCCCTCCACTTT.

This sequence joins TRBV28 and TRBJ1-2; 7 bases match TRBD1. Trimming cost V 8 bases and J 5 bases; bases outside gene matches: 8. The CDR3 length is 13 residues. CDR1 is MDHEN, CDR2 SYDVKM, per germline. Here the CDR3 DNA reads TGTGCCAGCGCCAGACAGGGTGGGTATGGCTACACCTTC. It codes for CASARQGGYGYTF.

V usage is TRBV10-1 and J usage is TRBJ1-2; D not resolved. V was pared by 0 bases and J by 5 bases, with 40 bases between. The CDR3 has 24 residues. CDR1 WNHNN and CDR2 SYGVQD come from the germline V gene (reference sequence). The CDR3 loop is CASSESNSPDALPYSPPVYYGYTF. CDR3 bases: TGCGCCAGCAGTGAGTCGAACTCCCCCGACGCCCTTCCCTATTCCCCCCCGGTATATTATGGCTACACCTTC.

The chain joins TRBV29-1 to TRBJ1-1, with a weak D call TRBD1 (5 bases). The ends were cut back, 3 bases at V and 0 bases at J, with 11 bases in the middle. The CDR3 sequence is 14 residues long. Germline V gene sequence: CDR1 SQVTM, CDR2 ANQGSEA. CDR3 sequence reads: CSVERQGLNTEAFF. The CDR3 nucleotides read TGCAGCGTTGAGAGGCAGGGATTGAACACTGAAGCTTTCTTT.

This clone was seen just once. The V gene is TRBV6-1, the J gene TRBJ1-4; D gene uncertain. The CDR3 has 14 amino acids. CDR1 is MNHNS, CDR2 SASEGT, per germline. V shed 3 bases and J shed 8 bases, with 13 bases lying between them. The CDR3 here is CASSDMVGIEKLFF. The CDR3 region has the DNA TGTGCCAGCAGTGATATGGTTGGGATCGAAAAACTGTTTTTT.

V is TRBV11-2 and J is TRBJ2-7; D unresolved. Trimming removed 5 bases from V and 3 bases from J, with 5 bases in between. Germline CDR1 is SGHAT and CDR2 is FQNNGV. The CDR3 extends over 11 amino acids. This chain's CDR3 is CASSPYYEQYF. DNA of the CDR3: TGTGCCAGCAGCCCTTACTACGAGCAGTACTTC.

V gene TRBV9 combines with J gene TRBJ2-1; D perhaps matches TRBD2 (6 bases). This CDR3 region has 13 residues. Per germline, CDR1 SGDLS and CDR2 YYNGEE. The ends were cut back, 3 bases at V and 6 bases at J, with 10 bases in the middle. CDR3 residues: CASSAPGGNEQFF. The CDR3 DNA is TGTGCCAGCAGCGCGCCCGGGGGCAATGAGCAGTTCTTC.

The V gene is TRBV11-2, the J gene TRBJ2-7; no reliable D call. V shed 9 bases and J shed 4 bases, with 16 bases lying between them. Germline assignment: CDR1 SGHAT and CDR2 FQNNGV. The length of the CDR3 is 13 residues. The CDR3 DNA reads TGTGCCAGTTCTCCTGGACCTTCTTACGAGCAGTACTTC. Translating it yields CASSPGPSYEQYF.

The CDR3, as DNA: TGTGCCAGCAGTAAAAACAGGGGGCTTGACTATGGCTACACCTTC. It specifies CASSKNRGLDYGYTF. J is TRBJ1-2 and V is TRBV6-5, with TRBD1 matching over 9 bases. Germline V CDR1 and CDR2: MNHEY, SVGAGI. V was pared by 5 bases and J by 3 bases, with 7 bases of the junction left unmatched. This CDR3 contains 15 residues.

This chain links TRBV7-2 with TRBJ1-2; D is uncertain. Trimming pared 5 bases from V and 3 bases from J, leaving 10 bases between. CDR1 is SGHTA and CDR2 is FQGNSA in the germline V gene. The CDR3 runs 13 residues. The chain's CDR3 is CASSPFEDYGYTF. The CDR3 region has the DNA TGTGCCAGCAGCCCCTTTGAGGACTATGGCTACACCTTC.

The chain is built from TRBV28 and TRBJ1-1; D not certain. Germline assignment: CDR1 MDHEN and CDR2 SYDVKM. The CDR3 loop spans 14 amino acids. The V and J ends lost 6 bases and 3 bases respectively, with 14 bases between them. The CDR3 loop reads CASSPQQRYTEAFF. In DNA, the CDR3 is TGTGCCAGCAGCCCCCAGCAGAGGTACACTGAAGCTTTCTTT.

The CDR3 sequence: CASSVGTNTGELFF. CDR3 nucleotides: TGTGCCAGCAGCGTAGGCACGAACACCGGGGAGCTGTTTTTT. The V call is TRBV9, the J call TRBJ2-2, with D unclear. CDR3 length: 14 residues. V was shortened by 0 bases and J by 0 bases, with 3 bases between the two germline ends. Germline V gene lookup returns CDR1 SGDLS and CDR2 YYNGEE.

Note on this clone: Other DNA sequences of this sample code for an identical CDR3. This chain connects TRBV6-5 to TRBJ1-3; D is uncertain. V lost 2 bases and J 6 bases, leaving 2 bases between the germline ends. The CDR3 spans 11 residues. The germline CDR1 and CDR2 sequences are MNHEY and SVGAGI. The CDR3 loop reads CASSYANTIYF. The CDR3 coding sequence is TGTGCCAGCAGTTACGCAAACACCATATATTTT.